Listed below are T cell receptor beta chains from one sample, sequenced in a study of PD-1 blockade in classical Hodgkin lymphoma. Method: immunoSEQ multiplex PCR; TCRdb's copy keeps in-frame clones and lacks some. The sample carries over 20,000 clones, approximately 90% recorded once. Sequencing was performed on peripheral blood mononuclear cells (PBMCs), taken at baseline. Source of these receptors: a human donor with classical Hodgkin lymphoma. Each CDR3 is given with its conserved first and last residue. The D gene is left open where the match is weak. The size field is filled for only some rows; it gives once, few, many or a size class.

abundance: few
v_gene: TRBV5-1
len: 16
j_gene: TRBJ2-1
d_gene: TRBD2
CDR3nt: TGCGCCAGCAGCACTACCACACTAGCGGGGGGCAGTGAGCAGTTCTTC
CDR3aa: CASSTTTLAGGSEQFF

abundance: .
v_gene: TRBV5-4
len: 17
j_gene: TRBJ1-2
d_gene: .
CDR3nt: TGTGCCAGCAGCTTGGCCTTACACTCTACAACTAACTATGGCTACACCTTC
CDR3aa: CASSLALHSTTNYGYTF

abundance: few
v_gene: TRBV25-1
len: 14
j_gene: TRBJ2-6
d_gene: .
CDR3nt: TGTGCCAGCAGTGATTACCTAGGGGCCAACGTCCTGACTTTC
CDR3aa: CASSDYLGANVLTF

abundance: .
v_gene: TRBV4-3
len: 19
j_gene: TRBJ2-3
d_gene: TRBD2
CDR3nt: TGCGCCAGCAGCCAAGAAACCCTACTAGCGGCCGCTAGCACAGATACGCAGTATTTT
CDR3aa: CASSQETLLAAASTDTQYF

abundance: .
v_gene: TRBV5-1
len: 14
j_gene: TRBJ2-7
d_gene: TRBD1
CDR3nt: TGCGCCAGCAGCTTGGCGGGACAGAGCTACGAGCAGTACTTC
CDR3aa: CASSLAGQSYEQYF

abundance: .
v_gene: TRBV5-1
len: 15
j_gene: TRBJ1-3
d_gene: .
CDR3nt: TGCGCCAGCAGCTTGGCGGCAGGGACTGGAAACACCATATATTTT
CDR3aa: CASSLAAGTGNTIYF

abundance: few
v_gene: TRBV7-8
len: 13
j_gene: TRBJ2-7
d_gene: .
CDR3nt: TGTGCCAGCAGCTTAGAGGACAAGGGCGAGCAGTACTTC
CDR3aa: CASSLEDKGEQYF

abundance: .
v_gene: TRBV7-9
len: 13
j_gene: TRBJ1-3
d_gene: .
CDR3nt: TGTGCCAGCAGCTCAGGGTTTGGAAACACCATATATTTT
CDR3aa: CASSSGFGNTIYF

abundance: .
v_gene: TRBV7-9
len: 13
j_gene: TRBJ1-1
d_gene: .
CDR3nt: TGTGCCAGCACCTCTGGACCCGGGGGTGAAGCTTTCTTT
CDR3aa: CASTSGPGGEAFF

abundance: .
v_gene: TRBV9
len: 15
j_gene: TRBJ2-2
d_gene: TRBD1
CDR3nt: TGTGCCAGCAGGGGACAGGGCTCTAACACCGGGGAGCTGTTTTTT
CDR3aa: CASRGQGSNTGELFF

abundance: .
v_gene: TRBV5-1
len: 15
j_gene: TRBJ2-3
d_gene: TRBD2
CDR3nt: TGCGCCAGCACCGAGCCGGGACTAGCTGGAAATACGCAGTATTTT
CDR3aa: CASTEPGLAGNTQYF

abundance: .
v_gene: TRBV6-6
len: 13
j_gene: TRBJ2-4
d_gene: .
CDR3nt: TGTGCCAGCACCCCGGCCCTAGAGGACATTCAGTACTTC
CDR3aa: CASTPALEDIQYF

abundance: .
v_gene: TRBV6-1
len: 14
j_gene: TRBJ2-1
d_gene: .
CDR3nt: TGTGCCAGCAGTGTGTCTAGCTCCTACAATGAGCAGTTCTTC
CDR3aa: CASSVSSSYNEQFF

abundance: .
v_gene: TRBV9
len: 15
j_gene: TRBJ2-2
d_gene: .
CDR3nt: TGTGCCAGCAGCGATACCGGGACACGAACCGGGGAGCTGTTTTTT
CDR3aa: CASSDTGTRTGELFF

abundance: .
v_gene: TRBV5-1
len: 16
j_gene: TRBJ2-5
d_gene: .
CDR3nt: TGCGCCAGCAGCTTGGCCGCAGGAACGTACCAAGAGACCCAGTACTTC
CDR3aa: CASSLAAGTYQETQYF

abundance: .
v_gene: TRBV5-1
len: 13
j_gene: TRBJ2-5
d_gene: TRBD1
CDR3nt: TGCGCCAGCAGACAGGGGGCCTCAGAGACCCAGTACTTC
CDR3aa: CASRQGASETQYF

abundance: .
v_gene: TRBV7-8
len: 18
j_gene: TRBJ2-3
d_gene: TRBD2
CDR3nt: TGTGCCAGCAGCTTTAGTGCGTATCAGCGGGGGAGCACAGATACGCAGTATTTT
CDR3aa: CASSFSAYQRGSTDTQYF

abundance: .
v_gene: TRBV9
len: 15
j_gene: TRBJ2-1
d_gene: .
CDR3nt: TGTGCCAGCAGCGTGGACGGGGTAGCCTACAATGAGCAGTTCTTC
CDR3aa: CASSVDGVAYNEQFF

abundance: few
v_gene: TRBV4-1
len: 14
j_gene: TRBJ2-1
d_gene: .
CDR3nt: TGCGCCAGCAGCCAAGAGGCTGCCGACAATGAGCAGTTCTTC
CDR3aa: CASSQEAADNEQFF

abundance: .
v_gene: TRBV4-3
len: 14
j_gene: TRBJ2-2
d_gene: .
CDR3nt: TGCGCCAGCAGCCAAGCCCTCAACACCGGGGAGCTGTTTTTT
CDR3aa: CASSQALNTGELFF

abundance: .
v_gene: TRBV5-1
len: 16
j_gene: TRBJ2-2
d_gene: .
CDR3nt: TGCGCCAGCAGCTTGGGCGGGCAGGGGAACACCGGGGAGCTGTTTTTT
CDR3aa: CASSLGGQGNTGELFF

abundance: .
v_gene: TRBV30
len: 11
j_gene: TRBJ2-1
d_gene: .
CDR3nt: TGTGCCTGGAAAGGGTACAATGAGCAGTTCTTC
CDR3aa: CAWKGYNEQFF

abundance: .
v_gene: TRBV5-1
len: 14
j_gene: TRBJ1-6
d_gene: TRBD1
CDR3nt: TGCGCCAGCAGCGAAGGGACAGGGAATTCACCCCTCCACTTT
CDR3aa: CASSEGTGNSPLHF

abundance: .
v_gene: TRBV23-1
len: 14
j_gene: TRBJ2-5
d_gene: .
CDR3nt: TGCGCCAGCAGTCACTCGGACAGTTCGAAGACCCAGTACTTC
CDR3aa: CASSHSDSSKTQYF

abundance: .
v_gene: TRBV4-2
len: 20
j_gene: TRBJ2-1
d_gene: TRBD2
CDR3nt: TGTGCCAGCAGCCAAGGGGTGGCGACTAGCGGGGGGCGGAGCTACAATGAGCAGTTCTTC
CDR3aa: CASSQGVATSGGRSYNEQFF

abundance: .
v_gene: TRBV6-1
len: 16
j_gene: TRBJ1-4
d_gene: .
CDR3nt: TGTGCCAGCAGTGATACCGGGACTGCAACTAATGAAAAACTGTTTTTT
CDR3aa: CASSDTGTATNEKLFF

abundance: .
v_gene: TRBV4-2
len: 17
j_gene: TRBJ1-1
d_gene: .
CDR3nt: TGTGCCAGCAGCCCCGGTCCAGGGGAGGTCCAGAACACTGAAGCTTTCTTT
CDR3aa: CASSPGPGEVQNTEAFF

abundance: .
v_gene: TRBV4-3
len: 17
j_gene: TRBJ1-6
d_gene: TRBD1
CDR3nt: TGCGCCAGCAGCCTAGAACAGGGGAGAGTTGGTAATTCACCCCTCCACTTT
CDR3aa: CASSLEQGRVGNSPLHF

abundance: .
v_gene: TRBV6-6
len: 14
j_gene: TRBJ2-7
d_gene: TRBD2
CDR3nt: TGTGCCAGCAAAGGACTAGCGGGGGGGTTGGAGCAGTACTTC
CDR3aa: CASKGLAGGLEQYF

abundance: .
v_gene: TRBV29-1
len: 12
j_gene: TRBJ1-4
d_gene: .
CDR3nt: TGCAGCGTTTCCCAGGACGGCAGAAAACTGTTTTTT
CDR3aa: CSVSQDGRKLFF

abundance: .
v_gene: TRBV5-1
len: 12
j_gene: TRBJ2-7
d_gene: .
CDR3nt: TGCGCCAGCAGCTTACAGGGATACGAGCAGTACTTC
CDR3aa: CASSLQGYEQYF

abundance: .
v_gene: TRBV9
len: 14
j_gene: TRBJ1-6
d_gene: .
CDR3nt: TGTGCCAGCAGCCCTAGACAGGCTAATTCACCCCTCCACTTT
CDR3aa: CASSPRQANSPLHF

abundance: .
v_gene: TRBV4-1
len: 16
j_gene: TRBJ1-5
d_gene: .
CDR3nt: TGCGCCAGCAGCCAAGATGGGACTGCTAGCGATCAGCCCCAGCATTTT
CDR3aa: CASSQDGTASDQPQHF